These 25 T cell receptor beta chains were sequenced from one sample in a study of post-analysis software for immune sequencing data. These receptors' antigens are unknown. The TCR beta cDNA libraries carried unique molecular identifiers. TCRdb redid the calling of the PCR reads with MiXCR, one entry per CDR3 protein. The data contain approximately 180,000 distinct CDR3 sequences, about 30% of them singletons. Study-level results: TRBV segments more frequent in patients than in controls numbered roughly 5 and included TRBV5-6, TRBV5-1 and TRBV20-1.

Source material: blood. All receptors derive from a girl under 18 with multiple sclerosis.

This clonotype was found many times. The rearrangement uses TRBV12-3 or TRBV12-4 and TRBJ2-1; the D is unclear. This CDR3 is built from 12 residues. V was clipped by 2 bases and J by 9 bases, with 8 bases between them. The CDR3 nucleotides read TGTGCCAGCAGTTTAAGGTTTTCTGAGCAGTTCTTC. It encodes CASSLRFSEQFF.

Points on this clonotype: This may stem from a read error, because a much larger clone lies one nucleotide away. The chain employs TRBV5-6 and TRBJ2-1; D is unclear. CDR1 is SGHDT, CDR2 YYEEEE, per germline. Trimming took 2 bases from V and 12 from J, leaving 12 bases between them. The CDR3 extends over 12 amino acids. The CDR3 nucleotides read TGTGCCAGCAGCTTAGGCTTCTATGGGCAGTTCTTC. This gives the protein CASSLGFYGQFF.

This clonotype was seen ten or more times. CDR3 nucleotides: TGTGCCACCAGTGAGCTGGGGAATGAGCAGTTCTTC. This gives the protein CATSELGNEQFF. The chain is built from TRBV24-1 and TRBJ2-1; D gene unclear. CDR3 length: 12 amino acids. V lost 4 bases, J lost 7 bases, and 7 bases lay in between. The germline V gene encodes CDR1 KGHDR and CDR2 SFDVKD.

Only a few counts were recorded for this clonotype. The chain joins TRBV12-3 or TRBV12-4 to TRBJ1-1, with D possibly being TRBD1 (5 bases). The CDR3 spans 14 residues. V was trimmed by 5 bases and J by 3 bases, leaving 13 bases between them. CDR3 region: CASSIGTSYTEAFF. In nucleotides, the CDR3 is TGTGCCAGCAGTATCGGGACCTCTTACACTGAAGCTTTCTTT.

On this clonotype: This may come from a read error, since a much larger clone is one base off. The gene calls are TRBV7-2 and TRBJ2-1; D is undetermined. Germline V CDR1 and CDR2: SGHTA, FQGNSA. There are 11 residues in the CDR3. V was cut by 5 bases and J by 10 bases, with 9 bases left in between. The CDR3 nucleotides read TGTGCCAGCAGCGCATCCTACGAGCAGTTCTTC. This sequence encodes CASSASYEQFF.

Many counts were recorded for this clonotype. The CDR3 bases are TGTGCCAGCAGCTCAACAGGGGACGAGCAGTACTTC. Translated: CASSSTGDEQYF. The chain employs TRBV7-9 and TRBJ2-7; TRBD1 aligns across 7 bases. The V gene's germline CDR1 is SEHNR and CDR2 FQNEAQ (reference sequence). J gave up 5 bases and V 4 bases, and 2 bases lay outside the gene matches. The CDR3 length is 12 residues.

The chain is built from TRBV5-1 and TRBJ2-5; D might be TRBD2 (5 bases). The CDR3 has 13 amino acids. V dropped 7 bases and J dropped 4 bases, with 14 bases sitting between them. CDR1 and CDR2 from the germline V gene are SGHRS and YFSETQ. The CDR3 DNA follows: TGCGCCAGCGGGGAAAGCGGTGGAGAGACCCAGTACTTC. Its translation: CASGESGGETQYF.

This chain connects TRBV3-1 to TRBJ2-5, with a weak D call TRBD1 (5 bases). V lost 0 bases and J lost 5, with 13 bases in between. This CDR3 has 15 amino acids. Per the germline V gene, CDR1 is LGHDT and CDR2 is YNNKEL (reference sequence). CDR3 amino acids: CASSQDGAKGETQYF. Written as DNA, the CDR3 is TGTGCCAGCAGCCAAGATGGGGCCAAAGGGGAGACCCAGTACTTC.

This clonotype was counted ten times or more. This chain connects TRBV12-3 or TRBV12-4 to TRBJ1-2; a weak D match, TRBD1 (6 bases). The V and J ends lost 4 bases and 3 bases respectively, with 9 bases between them. The CDR3 runs 13 residues. The CDR3 DNA reads as TGTGCCAGCAGTTATGGGGGCCACTATGGCTACACCTTC. Translated: CASSYGGHYGYTF.

This clonotype occurred many times. The chain carries TRBV20-1 and TRBJ1-2; D remains unclear. Trimming took off 3 bases at V and 3 bases at J, with 8 bases between the two ends. CDR1 DFQATT and CDR2 SNEGSKA come from the germline V gene (reference sequence). The CDR3 extends over 12 amino acids. CDR3 in amino acids: CSASTSDYGYTF. The CDR3 nucleotides are TGCAGTGCTAGTACCTCGGACTATGGCTACACCTTC.

This clonotype was seen many times. The chain is built from TRBV3-1 and TRBJ1-2; maybe TRBD1 (6 bases). This CDR3 is built from 16 residues. Looked up from germline, CDR1 is LGHDT and CDR2 is YNNKEL (reference sequence). With 1 base removed from V and 1 base from J, the gap between germline ends came to 13 bases. The CDR3 spells CASSQVRDMFNYGYTF. CDR3 nucleotides: TGTGCCAGCAGCCAAGTCCGGGACATGTTTAACTATGGCTACACCTTC. Full variable domain (rest looked up from reference TRBV3-1 and TRBJ1-2): DTAVSQTPKYLVTQMGNDKSIKCEQNLGHDTMYWYKQDSKKFLKIMFSYNNKELIINETVPNRFSPKSPDKAHLNLHINSLELGDSAVYFCASSQVRDMFNYGYTFGSGTRLTVV.

The table lists this clonotype with many counts. The chain has TRBV4-1 and TRBJ2-1, with D perhaps matching TRBD2 (6 bases). The ends were cut back, 0 bases at V and 15 bases at J, with 15 bases in the middle. Germline CDR1 MGHRA, CDR2 YSYEKL. The CDR3 totals 13 residues. DNA for the CDR3: TGCGCCAGCAGCCAAGATTGGAGGGGTATGAGGTTCTTC. Protein product: CASSQDWRGMRFF.

This clonotype was counted ten times or more. This chain links TRBV29-1 with TRBJ1-2; D is possibly TRBD1 (5 bases). Trimming cost V 6 bases and J 2 bases, with 10 bases left between them. The CDR3 contains 12 residues. The V gene's germline CDR1 is SQVTM and CDR2 ANQGSEA. Here the CDR3 DNA reads TGCAGCGTCGTTGGGGCGAACTATGGCTACACCTTC. Translating gives CSVVGANYGYTF.

This clonotype has ten or more counts. The chain has TRBV7-9 and TRBJ2-7; 7 nucleotides line up with TRBD2. The CDR3 contains 16 residues. CDR1 is SEHNR, CDR2 FQNEAQ, per germline (reference sequence). V lost 2 bases, J lost 5 bases, and 12 bases stayed unmatched. The CDR3 bases are TGTGCCAGCAGCTTATTTGTGGCGGGAGACGACCACGAGCAGTACTTC. It specifies CASSLFVAGDDHEQYF.

This clonotype was found a few times. This chain uses TRBV5-1 with TRBJ1-2; D unclear. V lost 1 base and J 2 bases, leaving 12 bases between the germline ends. The germline gives CDR1 SGHRS, CDR2 YFSETQ. The CDR3 spans 15 residues. The CDR3 sequence: CASSLWEKKNYGYTF. The CDR3 bases are TGCGCCAGCAGCTTGTGGGAGAAAAAGAACTATGGCTACACCTTC.

There are many counts of this clonotype. The genes are TRBV9 and TRBJ1-2; 8 bases are shared with TRBD1. The CDR3 contains 12 residues. Germline CDR1 is SGDLS and CDR2 is YYNGEE. The V segment lost 7 bases and the J segment 5 bases; nucleotides outside the gene matches: 4. This chain's CDR3 is CASDRGGYGYTF. CDR3 in DNA: TGTGCCAGCGACAGGGGAGGGTATGGCTACACCTTC.

There are many counts of this clonotype. The gene calls are TRBV5-1 and TRBJ2-7; D is perhaps TRBD2 (6 bases). V was shortened by 4 bases and J by 0 bases, with 11 bases between the two germline ends. CDR1 SGHRS and CDR2 YFSETQ come from the germline V gene. CDR3 size: 14 residues. The CDR3 nucleotides read TGCGCCAGCAGCACGGGGGAGGCCTCCTACGAGCAGTACTTC. Protein product: CASSTGEASYEQYF.

Of note for this clonotype: The junction departs from the called germline gene at one end, perhaps through a read error. V usage is TRBV5-4 and J usage is TRBJ1-5; D gene uncertain. The CDR3 has 15 amino acids. Germline V CDR1 and CDR2: SGHNT, YYREEE (reference sequence). The CDR3 region is CASSSDGRYNQPQHF. CDR3 nucleotides: TGTGCCAGCAGCTCGGATGGCAGGTACAATCAGCCTCAGCATTTT. Full variable domain (outside the CDR3, taken from reference TRBV5-4 and TRBJ1-5): ETGVTQSPTHLIKTRGQQVTLRCSSQSGHNTVSWYQQALGQGPQFIFQYYREEENGRGNFPPRFSGLQFPNYSSELNVNALELDDSALYLCASSSDGRYNQPQHFGDGTRLSIL.

As concerns this clonotype: At one end the junction does not follow the germline gene, possibly because of a read error. The V and J genes are TRBV5-1 and TRBJ1-4, with 8 bases lining up with TRBD1. This CDR3 contains 14 residues. CDR1 and CDR2 (germline): SGHRS, YFSETQ. This CDR3 reads CASSPDRVDEKRFF. Here the CDR3 DNA reads TGCGCCAGCAGCCCGGACAGGGTGGATGAAAAACGGTTTTTT.

A few counts support this clonotype. The rearrangement links TRBV21-1 to TRBJ2-1; the listed D gene, TRBD2, was not tested against the DNA. TRBV21-1 constitutes a pseudogene. The length of the CDR3 is 14 residues. The CDR3 DNA reads TGTGCCAGCAACGTTAGCGGCACGGTCGATGAGCAGTTCTTC. It specifies CASNVSGTVDEQFF.

There are many counts of this clonotype. V is TRBV20-1 and J is TRBJ1-1, with TRBD1 matching 9 bases. V was pared by 6 bases and J by 4 bases, with 9 bases of the junction left unmatched. Germline values: CDR1 DFQATT, CDR2 SNEGSKA (reference sequence). This CDR3 is 14 amino acids long. The CDR3 region is CSAPGDRVGTEAFF. The CDR3 DNA is TGCAGTGCCCCGGGGGACAGGGTTGGCACTGAAGCTTTCTTT.

This clonotype showed up just a few times. The chain combines TRBV2 with TRBJ2-5; D call uncertain. The CDR3 totals 11 residues. CDR1 is SNHLY and CDR2 is FYNNEI in the germline V gene. Trimming shortened V by 4 bases and J by 7 bases, and 7 bases separated the two germline ends. CDR3 in DNA: TGTGCCAGCAGTGTAACAAGGACCCAGTACTTC. It encodes CASSVTRTQYF.

This clonotype was observed a handful of times. The J gene is TRBJ1-2, the V gene TRBV5-1; D unclear. Germline V gene data show CDR1 as SGHRS and CDR2 as YFSETQ. The length of the CDR3 is 14 residues. Trimming shortened V by 0 bases and J by 8 bases, and 14 bases separated the two germline ends. The CDR3 reads CASSLAGAPDGYTF. Written as DNA, the CDR3 is TGCGCCAGCAGCTTGGCGGGAGCCCCGGACGGCTACACCTTC.

Many counts were recorded for this clonotype. The chain carries TRBV3-1 and TRBJ2-5, with D possibly matching TRBD2 (5 bases). V was cut by 4 bases and J by 4 bases, with 16 bases left in between. The CDR3 is 15 amino acids. Germline loops: CDR1 LGHDT, CDR2 YNNKEL (reference sequence). The CDR3 is CASSLLRGNGETQYF. CDR3 bases: TGTGCCAGCAGCCTCCTTCGGGGAAATGGAGAGACCCAGTACTTC.

The sample holds a few counts of this clonotype. The chain combines TRBV4-1 with TRBJ2-3, with TRBD2 as a possible D gene (5 bases). Germline V gives CDR1 MGHRA, CDR2 YSYEKL. V was clipped by 0 bases and J by 8 bases, with 9 bases between them. There are 13 residues in the CDR3. The CDR3 coding sequence is TGCGCCAGCAGCCAAGAGGTCGGGGTTACGCAGTATTTT. This gives the protein CASSQEVGVTQYF.